This T cell receptor beta chain appears in the sequencing data of a study of response to subunit inactivated influenza vaccine (dated by TCRdb to the late 2010s). Regarding the study in general: The study used deep quantitative T cell receptor repertoire profiling to track responses to a trivalent subunit inactivated influenza vaccine.

For this clonotype: What antigen it recognizes has not been identified. No clone much larger than this one lies a single base away; base qualities are absent.

Library prep was done by RT-PCR. TCRdb names Illumina HiSeq 2500 as the instrument used. TCRdb trimmed public reads at Q25 via fastp, called clones via MiXCR and kept in-frame beta chains. All rows with the same CDR3 protein become a single entry with the most common DNA and genes. The sample records 530,000 or so distinct CDR3 sequences, about 25% of which are singletons. Approximately 2% of the sample lies in the top ten. The investigation overall reported the following: The authors suggested that each seasonal influenza vaccination may recruit only a limited number of new T cells.

The CDR3, cysteine through phenylalanine, is 13 amino acids long. Solely the CDR3 DNA is kept, with 39 bases framed from the first base. The germline V gene (reference sequence) sets CDR1 to GTSNPN and CDR2 to SVGIG. For this chain, trimming is 5 bases at the V end and 1 base at the J end, and the number of junction bases without a gene match is 4. Sequenced material: CD4+ T cells sorted from PBMCs, taken more than 4 days after vaccination. The TCR comes from a man aged 50-59 years who received an inactivated influenza vaccine. Donor details come from another sample of the same person, matched by shared clones. The chain employs TRBV30 and TRBJ1-1, with 7 bases aligning to TRBD1. CDR3 protein: CAWGQATNTEAFF. The nucleotide sequence reads TGTGCCTGGGGACAGGCCACGAACACTGAAGCTTTCTTT.